This T cell receptor beta chain was sequenced in a study of PD-1 blockade in mismatch repair-deficient tumors. In the study overall: Patients had 12 mismatch repair-deficient cancer types, all previously treated and progressing. Study observations and caveats: Tumor-resident clones, often absent from pretreatment blood, expanded after pembrolizumab and then contracted.

Mismatch repair deficiency was confirmed in all patients, by PCR or immunohistochemistry. The TCR-sequenced patients were a few responders to pembrolizumab. CDR3 length: 15 amino acids. The ends lost 5 bases at V and 8 bases at J; junction bases unmatched: 9. Germline-derived CDR1 and CDR2 are MNHEY and SMNVEV (reference sequence). Of note for this clone: The antigen is unknown.

The data were produced by immunoSEQ multiplex PCR, yet TCRdb's version contains in-frame clones alone and is incomplete. The data show 100,000 or so clones, roughly four fifths seen once. The chain joins TRBV27 to TRBJ2-1, with 10 positions matching TRBD2. The specimen comprised peripheral blood, sampled roughly eight months after starting pembrolizumab. The clonotype was recovered from an adult with mismatch repair-deficient cancer. For the CDR3, the DNA is TGTGCCAGCAGTCCTGGGCAGCGGGAGGGGGATGAGCAGTTCTTC. It translates to CASSPGQREGDEQFF.